These T cell receptor beta chains were read from a single sample in a study of shared clonotypes between healthy human individuals. Method: immunoSEQ multiplex PCR; TCRdb's copy keeps in-frame clones and lacks some. In the table there are around 1.9 million clones, around 95% of which are singletons. Material: naive CD8+ T cells from PBMCs. The receptors come from a man younger than 35 in good health. Some clones in this sample may be carry-over from other donors' samples. Each CDR3 is given with its conserved first and last residue. Each record gives: J gene, V gene, clone size, D gene, CDR3 protein, CDR3 DNA. The D gene is left open where the match is weak. Size is omitted from some rows. Given values are once, few, many or a class for expanded clones.

j_gene: TRBJ2-1; v_gene: TRBV27; abundance: NA; d_gene: NA; CDR3aa: CASSPAGQLSYNEQFF; CDR3nt: TGTGCCAGCAGTCCCGCGGGACAGCTTTCCTACAATGAGCAGTTCTTC
j_gene: TRBJ2-1; v_gene: TRBV14; abundance: NA; d_gene: NA; CDR3aa: CASSQEVRGEQFF; CDR3nt: TGTGCCAGCAGCCAAGAAGTCCGGGGTGAGCAGTTCTTC
j_gene: TRBJ1-2; v_gene: TRBV7-9; abundance: NA; d_gene: NA; CDR3aa: CASSLRDPRTSTF; CDR3nt: TGTGCCAGCAGCTTAAGGGACCCGCGAACCTCCACCTTC
j_gene: TRBJ1-4; v_gene: TRBV7-9; abundance: NA; d_gene: NA; CDR3aa: CASSSSLHFQGTEKLFF; CDR3nt: TGTGCCAGCAGTTCCTCACTTCATTTTCAGGGTACTGAAAAACTGTTTTTT
j_gene: TRBJ2-7; v_gene: TRBV29-1; abundance: NA; d_gene: TRBD1; CDR3aa: CSVLGTDEQYF; CDR3nt: TGCAGCGTTCTTGGGACAGACGAGCAGTACTTC
j_gene: TRBJ2-7; v_gene: TRBV2; abundance: NA; d_gene: NA; CDR3aa: CASSRTVPSYEQYF; CDR3nt: TGTGCCAGCAGCCGGACAGTACCCTCCTACGAGCAGTACTTC
j_gene: TRBJ2-1; v_gene: TRBV4-2; abundance: NA; d_gene: NA; CDR3aa: CASSQEEATVGDNEQFF; CDR3nt: TGTGCCAGCAGCCAGGAAGAGGCGACAGTCGGCGACAATGAGCAGTTCTTC
j_gene: TRBJ2-1; v_gene: TRBV4-1; abundance: NA; d_gene: TRBD2; CDR3aa: CASSPRTSGTYNEQFF; CDR3nt: TGCGCCAGCAGCCCGCGGACTAGCGGGACCTACAATGAGCAGTTCTTC
j_gene: TRBJ2-3; v_gene: TRBV2; abundance: NA; d_gene: NA; CDR3aa: CASRAGVSSRRTDTQYF; CDR3nt: TGTGCCAGCAGGGCTGGAGTCTCTAGCCGACGGACAGATACGCAGTATTTT
j_gene: TRBJ2-3; v_gene: TRBV27; abundance: NA; d_gene: NA; CDR3aa: CASSLVFPTDTQYF; CDR3nt: TGTGCCAGCAGTCTCGTCTTTCCTACAGATACGCAGTATTTT
j_gene: TRBJ2-6; v_gene: TRBV9; abundance: few; d_gene: NA; CDR3aa: CASSDTGANVLTF; CDR3nt: TGTGCCAGCAGCGATACTGGGGCCAACGTCCTGACTTTC
j_gene: TRBJ2-1; v_gene: TRBV5-1; abundance: NA; d_gene: TRBD2; CDR3aa: CASSLILPALAGGNEQFF; CDR3nt: TGCGCCAGCAGCTTGATCCTTCCGGCACTAGCGGGAGGCAATGAGCAGTTCTTC
j_gene: TRBJ1-3; v_gene: TRBV14; abundance: NA; d_gene: TRBD1; CDR3aa: CASSQQGAGNTIYF; CDR3nt: TGTGCCAGCAGCCAGCAGGGGGCTGGAAACACCATATATTTT
j_gene: TRBJ1-1; v_gene: TRBV10-2; abundance: NA; d_gene: NA; CDR3aa: CASSEFVTRMGTEAFF; CDR3nt: TGCGCCAGCAGTGAGTTCGTCACGAGGATGGGGACTGAAGCTTTCTTT
j_gene: TRBJ2-1; v_gene: TRBV9; abundance: NA; d_gene: TRBD1; CDR3aa: CASSARTGGINEQFF; CDR3nt: TGTGCCAGCAGCGCCCGGACAGGGGGCATCAATGAGCAGTTCTTC
j_gene: TRBJ2-3; v_gene: TRBV5-1; abundance: NA; d_gene: NA; CDR3aa: CASSLAVAGVLDTQYF; CDR3nt: TGCGCCAGCAGCTTGGCGGTGGCAGGGGTCCTAGATACGCAGTATTTT
j_gene: TRBJ2-1; v_gene: TRBV27; abundance: NA; d_gene: TRBD2; CDR3aa: CASNPSRLAGYNEQFF; CDR3nt: TGTGCCAGCAACCCAAGTAGACTAGCGGGCTACAATGAGCAGTTCTTC
j_gene: TRBJ2-7; v_gene: TRBV5-5; abundance: NA; d_gene: NA; CDR3aa: CASSLAGTAAYEQYF; CDR3nt: TGTGCCAGCAGCTTGGCGGGTACAGCAGCCTACGAGCAGTACTTC
j_gene: TRBJ2-5; v_gene: TRBV6-5; abundance: NA; d_gene: NA; CDR3aa: CASSYSGEETQYF; CDR3nt: TGTGCCAGCAGTTACTCAGGGGAGGAGACCCAGTACTTC
j_gene: TRBJ2-5; v_gene: TRBV9; abundance: NA; d_gene: NA; CDR3aa: CASSGSLGAGETQYF; CDR3nt: TGTGCCAGCAGCGGAAGTTTGGGGGCGGGGGAGACCCAGTACTTC
j_gene: TRBJ2-2; v_gene: TRBV27; abundance: NA; d_gene: NA; CDR3aa: CASSPRATGELFF; CDR3nt: TGTGCCAGCAGTCCCAGGGCCACCGGGGAGCTGTTTTTT
j_gene: TRBJ1-5; v_gene: TRBV28; abundance: NA; d_gene: NA; CDR3aa: CASSPRQKYSNQPQHF; CDR3nt: TGTGCCAGCAGTCCCCGACAGAAGTATAGCAATCAGCCCCAGCATTTT
j_gene: TRBJ1-1; v_gene: TRBV28; abundance: NA; d_gene: NA; CDR3aa: CASSNLPGDTEAFF; CDR3nt: TGTGCCAGCAGCAACCTCCCGGGGGACACTGAAGCTTTCTTT
j_gene: TRBJ1-5; v_gene: TRBV19; abundance: NA; d_gene: NA; CDR3aa: CASSILGWPQHF; CDR3nt: TGTGCCAGTAGTATTCTCGGATGGCCCCAGCATTTT
j_gene: TRBJ2-1; v_gene: TRBV10-3; abundance: NA; d_gene: TRBD2; CDR3aa: CAISEGLSSGTYNEQFF; CDR3nt: TGTGCCATCAGTGAGGGGCTTTCTAGCGGGACCTACAATGAGCAGTTCTTC